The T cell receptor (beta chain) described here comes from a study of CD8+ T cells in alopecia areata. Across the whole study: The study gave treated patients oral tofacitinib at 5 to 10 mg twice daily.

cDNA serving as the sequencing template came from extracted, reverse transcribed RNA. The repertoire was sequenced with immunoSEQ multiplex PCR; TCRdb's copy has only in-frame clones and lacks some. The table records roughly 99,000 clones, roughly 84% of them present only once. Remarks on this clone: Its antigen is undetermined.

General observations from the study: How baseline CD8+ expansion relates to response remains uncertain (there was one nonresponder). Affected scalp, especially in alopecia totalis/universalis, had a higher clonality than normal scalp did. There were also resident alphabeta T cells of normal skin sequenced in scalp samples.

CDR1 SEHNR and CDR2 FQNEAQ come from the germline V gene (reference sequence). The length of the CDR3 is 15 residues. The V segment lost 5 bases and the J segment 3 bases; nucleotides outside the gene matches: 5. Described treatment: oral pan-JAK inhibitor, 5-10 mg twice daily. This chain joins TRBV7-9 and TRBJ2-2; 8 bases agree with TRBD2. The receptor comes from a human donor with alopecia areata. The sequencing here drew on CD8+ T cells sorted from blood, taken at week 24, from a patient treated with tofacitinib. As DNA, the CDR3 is TGTGCCAGCAGCGAGGCGGGGGGACACACCGGGGAGCTGTTTTTT. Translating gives CASSEAGGHTGELFF.